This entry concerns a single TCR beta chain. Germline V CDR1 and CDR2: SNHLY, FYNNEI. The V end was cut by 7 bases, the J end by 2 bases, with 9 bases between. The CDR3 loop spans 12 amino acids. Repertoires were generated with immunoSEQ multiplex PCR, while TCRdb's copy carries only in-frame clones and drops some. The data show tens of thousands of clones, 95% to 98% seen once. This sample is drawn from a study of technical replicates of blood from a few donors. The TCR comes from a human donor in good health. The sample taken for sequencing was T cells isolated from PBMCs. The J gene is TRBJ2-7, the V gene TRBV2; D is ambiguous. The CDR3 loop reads CASMGVAYEQYF. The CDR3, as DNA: TGTGCCAGCATGGGCGTTGCCTACGAGCAGTACTTC.